This passage covers 9 T cell receptor beta chains from one sample sequenced in a study of cytotoxic CD8 clonotypes in ibrutinib-treated CLL. Profiled with immunoSEQ multiplex PCR; TCRdb holds only in-frame clones, not every one. The sample carries tens of thousands of clones, less than 60% recorded once. Here the sequenced sample was PBMCs, taken after 12 months of ibrutinib treatment. These receptors were taken from a human donor with chronic lymphocytic leukemia.

The chain joins TRBV2 to TRBJ2-7; D remains ambiguous. V gave up 3 bases and J gave up 3 bases, with 21 bases separating them. CDR1 and CDR2 from the germline V gene are SNHLY and FYNNEI. The CDR3 sequence is 17 residues long. The CDR3 protein is CASSDSGSRATLYEQYF. The DNA for the CDR3 is TGTGCCAGCAGTGATTCCGGCTCCCGGGCGACCCTCTACGAGCAGTACTTC.

The chain joins TRBV27 to TRBJ2-3, with no clear D. V was trimmed by 6 bases and J by 1 base, leaving 8 bases between them. Germline CDR1 MNHEY, CDR2 SMNVEV (reference sequence). This CDR3 is 13 amino acids long. The CDR3 bases are TGTGCCAGCAGGCTCGATCGCACAGATACGCAGTATTTT. Translation gives CASRLDRTDTQYF.

This clone was seen a single time. The chain joins TRBV29-1 to TRBJ2-1; D might be TRBD1 (5 bases). Germline CDR1 and CDR2: SQVTM and ANQGSEA. V was shortened by 5 bases and J by 2 bases, with 10 bases between the two germline ends. The CDR3 consists of 13 residues. The CDR3 nucleotides are TGCAGCGTTCTAGGACAAACCTACAATGAGCAGTTCTTC. As protein: CSVLGQTYNEQFF.

The V call is TRBV18, the J call TRBJ1-5, with D maybe TRBD1 (6 bases). The length of the CDR3 is 16 residues. Looked up from germline, CDR1 is KGHSH and CDR2 is LQKENI. The V end was cut by 3 bases, the J end by 4 bases, with 16 bases between. Here the CDR3 DNA reads TGTGCCAGCTCACCTTCCGCGGGACACCTAAATCAGCCCCAGCATTTT. As protein: CASSPSAGHLNQPQHF.

The chain couples TRBV30 to TRBJ1-5; no definite D call. V lost 0 bases to trimming and J lost 4 bases, with 13 bases between them. In germline, CDR1 is GTSNPN, CDR2 SVGIG (reference sequence). The CDR3 totals 15 residues. The CDR3 DNA reads as TGTGCCTGGAGTGTATCGGGCCGGAGAAATCAGCCCCAGCATTTT. Translation: CAWSVSGRRNQPQHF.

The chain recombines TRBV6-5 with TRBJ2-2, with TRBD2 matching 7 bases. The germline V gene encodes CDR1 MNHEY and CDR2 SVGAGI. The CDR3 has 14 amino acids. With V trimmed by 7 bases and J by 5 bases, 7 bases remained unmatched. DNA of the CDR3: TGTGCCAGCATGCGGGAGCCAAGGACCGGGGAGCTGTTTTTT. Protein sequence: CASMREPRTGELFF.

DNA for the CDR3: TGTGCCAGCAGTGAATTTAAAGGGCCCGGTGGCTACACCTTC. Translating gives CASSEFKGPGGYTF. This sequence joins TRBV6-5 and TRBJ1-2; D is ambiguous. Germline loops: CDR1 MNHEY, CDR2 SVGAGI. This CDR3 is built from 14 residues. Deletions cut 5 bases from V and 7 bases from J, with 17 bases between.

This chain links TRBV28 with TRBJ2-1; TRBD2 matches 12 bases. Germline V gives CDR1 MDHEN, CDR2 SYDVKM. J was trimmed by 8 bases and V by 5 bases; bases with no gene match: 4. The CDR3 runs 14 residues. Here the CDR3 reads CASSPRTSGDEQFF. DNA for the CDR3: TGTGCCAGCAGTCCCCGGACTAGCGGGGATGAGCAGTTCTTC.

This chain connects TRBV6-5 to TRBJ2-7, with TRBD2 as a possible D gene (6 bases). Germline lookup yields CDR1 MNHEY and CDR2 SVGAGI. The CDR3 has 14 residues. V lost 7 bases, J lost 3 bases, and 16 bases lay in between. CDR3 bases: TGTGCCAGCACTCCCGCATGGGGGGTCTACGAGCAGTACTTC. Translating gives CASTPAWGVYEQYF.